This T cell receptor (beta chain) was documented in a study of blood T cell repertoires in COVID-19. Study as a whole: From T cells, B-cell-depleted T cells, or PBMCs came the material, which was cDNA or gDNA.

This clone was seen once. The V segment lost 0 bases and the J segment 5 bases; nucleotides outside the gene matches: 10. Germline V CDR1 and CDR2: LNHNV, YYDKDF (reference sequence). The CDR3 runs 18 residues. Clones were sequenced by immunoSEQ multiplex PCR, and TCRdb holds only the in-frame ones, with some missing. The table shows around 64,000 clones, with 70% to 90% occurring only once. Sequencing input: peripheral blood. V is TRBV15 and J is TRBJ2-2; TRBD2 aligns across 9 bases. The source of this sequence is a young man with acute or convalescent COVID-19. CDR3 residues: CATSRDRWTSVGTGELFF. DNA for the CDR3: TGTGCCACCAGCAGAGATCGGTGGACTAGCGTCGGGACCGGGGAGCTGTTTTTT.